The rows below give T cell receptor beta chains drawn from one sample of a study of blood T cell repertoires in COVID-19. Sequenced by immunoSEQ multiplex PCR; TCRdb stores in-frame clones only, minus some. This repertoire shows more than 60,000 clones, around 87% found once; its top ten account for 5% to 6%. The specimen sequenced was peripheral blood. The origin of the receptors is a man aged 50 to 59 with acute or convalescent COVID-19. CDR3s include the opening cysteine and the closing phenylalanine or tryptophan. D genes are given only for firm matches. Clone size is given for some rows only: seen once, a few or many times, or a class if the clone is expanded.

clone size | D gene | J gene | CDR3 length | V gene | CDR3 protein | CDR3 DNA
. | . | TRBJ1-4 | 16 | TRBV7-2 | CASSLDGGRGNEKLFF | TGTGCCAGCAGCTTAGACGGCGGCAGGGGTAATGAAAAACTGTTTTTT
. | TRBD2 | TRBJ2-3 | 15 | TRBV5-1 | CASSFGGRGTDTQYF | TGCGCCAGCAGCTTTGGCGGGAGGGGTACAGATACGCAGTATTTT
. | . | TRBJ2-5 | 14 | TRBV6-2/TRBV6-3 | CASSRDSLIETQYF | TGTGCCAGCAGTCGGGACTCCCTTATAGAGACCCAGTACTTC
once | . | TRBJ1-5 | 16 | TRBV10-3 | CAISEKGLEFNQPQHF | TGTGCCATCAGTGAGAAGGGACTGGAGTTCAATCAGCCCCAGCATTTT
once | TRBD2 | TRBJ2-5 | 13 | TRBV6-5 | CASGQRGRETQYF | TGTGCCAGCGGCCAGCGGGGTCGGGAGACCCAGTACTTC
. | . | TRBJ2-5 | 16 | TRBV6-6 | CASSYSTGRREETQYF | TGTGCCAGCAGTTACTCGACAGGGAGGCGGGAAGAGACCCAGTACTTC
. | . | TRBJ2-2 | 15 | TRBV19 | CASSARNTNTGELFF | TGTGCCAGTAGTGCGAGGAATACGAACACCGGGGAGCTGTTTTTT
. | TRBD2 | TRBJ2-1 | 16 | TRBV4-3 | CASSQEGTSGYNEQFF | TGCGCCAGCAGCCAAGAAGGGACTAGCGGATACAATGAGCAGTTCTTC
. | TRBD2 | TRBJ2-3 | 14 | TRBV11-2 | CASSLVREGYTQYF | TGTGCCAGCAGCTTAGTACGGGAGGGATATACGCAGTATTTT
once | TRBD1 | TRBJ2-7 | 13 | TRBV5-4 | CASRPDRGDEQYF | TGTGCCAGCAGGCCTGACAGGGGGGACGAGCAGTACTTC
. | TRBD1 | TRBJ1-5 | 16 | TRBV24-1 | CATSHSGTGNNQPQHF | TGTGCCACCAGTCACTCCGGGACAGGGAACAATCAGCCCCAGCATTTT
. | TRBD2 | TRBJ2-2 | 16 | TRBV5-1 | CASSAGLAANTGELFF | TGCGCCAGCAGCGCGGGACTAGCGGCGAACACCGGGGAGCTGTTTTTT
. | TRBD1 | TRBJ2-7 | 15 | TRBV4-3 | CASSQATGGHHEQYF | TGCGCCAGCAGCCAAGCTACAGGGGGCCACCACGAGCAGTACTTC
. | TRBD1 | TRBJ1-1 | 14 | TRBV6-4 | CASSENRGNTEAFF | TGTGCCAGCAGTGAAAACAGGGGTAACACTGAAGCTTTCTTT
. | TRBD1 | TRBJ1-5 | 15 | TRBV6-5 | CASRSRDRSNQPQHF | TGTGCCAGCAGGAGCCGGGACAGGAGCAATCAGCCCCAGCATTTT
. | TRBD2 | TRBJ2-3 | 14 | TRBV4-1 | CASSQGGGLDTQYF | TGCGCCAGCAGCCAAGGGGGAGGGCTCGATACGCAGTATTTT
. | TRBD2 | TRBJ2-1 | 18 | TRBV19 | CASSIRSPAGGSYNEQFF | TGTGCCAGTAGTATACGGTCCCCGGCGGGGGGCTCCTACAATGAGCAGTTCTTC
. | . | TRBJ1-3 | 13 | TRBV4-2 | CASSVNSGNTIYF | TGTGCCAGCAGCGTCAACTCTGGAAACACCATATATTTT
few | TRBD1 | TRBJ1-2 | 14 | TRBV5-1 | CASRSQGTFYGYTF | TGCGCCAGCAGGTCACAGGGGACTTTTTATGGCTACACCTTC
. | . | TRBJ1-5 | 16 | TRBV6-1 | CASSGPGSHSNQPQHF | TGTGCCAGCAGTGGCCCAGGGTCCCATAGCAATCAGCCCCAGCATTTT
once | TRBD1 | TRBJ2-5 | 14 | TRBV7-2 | CASSSDRGRETQYF | TGTGCCAGCAGCTCGGACAGGGGTCGAGAGACCCAGTACTTC
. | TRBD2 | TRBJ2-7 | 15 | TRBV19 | CATTITAGPTTEQYF | TGTGCCACCACGATTACAGCGGGACCAACTACCGAGCAGTACTTC
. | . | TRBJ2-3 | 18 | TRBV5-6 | CASSSYLGGVLFTDTQYF | TGTGCCAGCAGCTCGTACCTGGGCGGGGTCCTTTTCACAGATACGCAGTATTTT
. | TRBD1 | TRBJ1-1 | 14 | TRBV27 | CASSPTGWNTEAFF | TGTGCCAGCAGCCCGACAGGGTGGAACACTGAAGCTTTCTTT
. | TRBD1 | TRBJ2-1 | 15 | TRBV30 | CAWSVRPGGTDEQFF | TGTGCCTGGAGTGTCAGGCCAGGGGGCACAGATGAGCAGTTCTTC
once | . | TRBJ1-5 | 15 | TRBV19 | CASSIGSFGNQPQHF | TGTGCCAGTAGTATTGGCAGTTTTGGCAATCAGCCCCAGCATTTT
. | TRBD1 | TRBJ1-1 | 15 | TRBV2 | CASSSRQGRNTEAFF | TGTGCCAGCAGTTCCCGACAGGGCCGGAACACTGAAGCTTTCTTT
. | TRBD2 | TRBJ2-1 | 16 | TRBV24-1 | CATSELAGGRHNEQFF | TGTGCCACCAGTGAACTAGCGGGAGGGCGCCACAATGAGCAGTTCTTC
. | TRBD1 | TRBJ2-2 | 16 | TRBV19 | CASSKDRGWNTGELFF | TGTGCCAGTAGTAAAGACAGGGGGTGGAACACCGGGGAGCTGTTTTTT
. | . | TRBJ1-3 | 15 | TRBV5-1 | CASSLAGGSGNTIYF | TGCGCCAGCAGCTTGGCCGGGGGATCTGGAAACACCATATATTTT
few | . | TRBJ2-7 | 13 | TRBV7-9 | CASKIGSGYEQYF | TGTGCCAGCAAGATTGGTAGCGGTTACGAGCAGTACTTC
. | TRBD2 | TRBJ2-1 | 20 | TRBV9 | CASSEGLAVLEGSAYNEQFF | TGTGCCAGCAGCGAGGGACTAGCGGTCCTGGAGGGATCCGCCTACAATGAGCAGTTCTTC
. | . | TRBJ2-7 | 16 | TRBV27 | CASSILGGQVGLEQYF | TGTGCCAGCAGTATCCTGGGGGGGCAGGTTGGTCTCGAGCAGTACTTC
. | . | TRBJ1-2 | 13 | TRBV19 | CASSKGANYGYTF | TGTGCCAGTAGTAAGGGGGCTAACTATGGCTACACCTTC
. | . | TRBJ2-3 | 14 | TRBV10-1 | CASSPSSSYGTQYF | TGCGCCAGCAGCCCATCCTCTAGTTATGGTACGCAGTATTTT
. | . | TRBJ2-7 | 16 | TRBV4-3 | CASSQGYGPAAWEQYF | TGCGCCAGCAGCCAAGGATACGGCCCGGCGGCATGGGAGCAGTACTTC
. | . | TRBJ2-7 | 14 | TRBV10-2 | CASTGAAIGNEQYF | TGCGCCTCCACCGGAGCGGCCATAGGGAACGAGCAGTACTTC
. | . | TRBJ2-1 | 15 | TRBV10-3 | CAIRGAGTVGTPQFF | TGTGCCATCAGGGGGGCGGGTACAGTAGGAACGCCCCAGTTCTTC
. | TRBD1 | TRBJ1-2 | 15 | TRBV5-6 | CASSLTQGSSYGYTF | TGTGCCAGCAGCTTAACACAGGGGAGTAGCTATGGCTACACCTTC
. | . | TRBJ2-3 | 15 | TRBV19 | CASSINREGTDTQYF | TGTGCCAGTAGTATCAACAGGGAAGGCACAGATACGCAGTATTTT
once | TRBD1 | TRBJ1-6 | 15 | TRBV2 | CASSEAAGGNSPLHF | TGTGCCAGCAGTGAAGCGGCAGGGGGGAATTCACCCCTCCACTTT
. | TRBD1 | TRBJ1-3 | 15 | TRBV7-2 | CASSLDRASGNTIYF | TGTGCCAGCAGCTTGGACAGGGCAAGTGGAAACACCATATATTTT